What follows are 16 T cell receptor beta chains derived from one specimen sequenced in a study of long-term antiretroviral therapy in people with HIV (dated by TCRdb to about 2022). The immunoSEQ hsTCRB v3.0 assay was used at survey level resolution to sequence the TRB variable region. TCRdb stores this immuneACCESS table with in-frame sequences only. Part of the clones is absent; in the studies checked, under half of the shortfall reflects unresolved V genes, and no reason is known for the rest. Here the sample has about 14,000 clones; around 80% occur a single time. Around 21% of the sample rests with the top ten. The sample here was unsorted PBMCs, taken 1.3 years before starting antiretroviral therapy. The source of these receptors is a man aged 35-49 years with HIV.

This clone was counted once. V usage is TRBV6-1 and J usage is TRBJ1-1; the D is unclear. This CDR3 comprises 13 residues. Germline V gene sequence: CDR1 MNHNS, CDR2 SASEGT. V lost 6 bases and J 1 base, leaving 9 bases between the germline ends. The CDR3 loop reads CASRLSGNTEAFF. The CDR3 nucleotides are TGTGCCAGCAGATTAAGTGGGAACACTGAAGCTTTCTTT.

This chain links TRBV9 with TRBJ1-1, with unresolved D. The CDR3 runs to 14 residues. The V and J ends lost 0 bases and 5 bases respectively, with 11 bases between them. CDR1 and CDR2 (germline): SGDLS, YYNGEE. The CDR3 protein is CASSVEPGGTEAFF. For the CDR3, the DNA is TGTGCCAGCAGCGTAGAACCCGGAGGGACTGAAGCTTTCTTT. The full variable domain, with the rest looked up from reference TRBV9 and TRBJ1-1, is DSGVTQTPKHLITATGQRVTLRCSPRSGDLSVYWYQQSLDQGLQFLIQYYNGEERAKGNILERFSAQQFPDLHSELNLSSLELGDSALYFCASSVEPGGTEAFFGQGTRLTVV.

The chain employs TRBV10-2 and TRBJ2-3, with 13 bases fitting TRBD2. CDR3 length: 14 amino acids. Germline V gene lookup returns CDR1 WSHSY and CDR2 SAAADI. The V segment lost 5 bases and the J segment 8 bases; nucleotides outside the gene matches: 4. In DNA, the CDR3 is TGCGCCAGCAGTCCCACTAGCGGGAGGGGTACGCAGTATTTT. Its translation: CASSPTSGRGTQYF.

The chain carries TRBV6-6 and TRBJ1-1, with TRBD1 matching over 8 bases. The V and J ends lost 6 bases and 1 base, in that order; junction bases with no gene match: 7. The CDR3 totals 15 residues. Germline V gene lookup returns CDR1 MNHNY and CDR2 SVGAGI (reference sequence). The CDR3, as DNA: TGTGCCAGCAGACTTGATGGGACAGGGAACACTGAAGCTTTCTTT. It is translated as CASRLDGTGNTEAFF.

Sample share makes this clone large. V gene TRBV18 combines with J gene TRBJ1-1; TRBD1 might be the D (5 bases). Deletions cut 4 bases from V and 4 bases from J, with 16 bases between. This CDR3 is built from 15 residues. CDR1 and CDR2 from the germline V gene are KGHSH and LQKENI. For the CDR3, the DNA is TGTGCCAGCTCACGATCTGGGGGGTGGAGCACTGAAGCTTTCTTT. Its translation is CASSRSGGWSTEAFF.

This chain links TRBV6-4 with TRBJ2-2; D is undetermined. This CDR3 region has 14 residues. Germline-derived CDR1 and CDR2 are MRHNA and SNTAGT. The germline V and J ends were trimmed by 3 bases and 6 bases, with 11 bases remaining between them. The CDR3 region has the DNA TGTGCCAGCAGTGAACAGTATAGGGCCGGGGAGCTGTTTTTT. Its protein product is CASSEQYRAGELFF.

This clone has more than one count but fewer than ten. The genes are TRBV7-8 and TRBJ2-1, with 14 nucleotides matching TRBD2. Trimming took 5 bases from V and 10 from J; bases not matched to a gene: 4. This CDR3 has 14 residues. The germline gives CDR1 SGHVS, CDR2 FQNEAQ. CDR3 sequence reads: CASSPGLAGVEQFF. The CDR3 DNA reads TGTGCCAGCAGCCCGGGACTAGCGGGGGTAGAGCAGTTCTTC.

The chain recombines TRBV9 with TRBJ2-5, with 7 bases identical to TRBD1. This CDR3 contains 15 residues. From germline, CDR1 is SGDLS and CDR2 YYNGEE. Trimming at V came to 4 bases and at J to 1 base, leaving 7 bases not matched to a gene. The CDR3 loop is CASSPRTGIQETQYF. CDR3 DNA: TGTGCCAGCAGCCCCCGGACAGGAATCCAAGAGACCCAGTACTTC.

The chain employs TRBV7-9 and TRBJ1-2; 8 nucleotides line up with TRBD1. The germline gives CDR1 SEHNR, CDR2 FQNEAQ (reference sequence). Germline trimming cut 1 base from V and 6 bases from J; bases unmatched to any gene: 7. The CDR3 loop spans 15 amino acids. CDR3 in amino acids: CASSLGRQGADGYTF. In nucleotides, the CDR3 is TGTGCCAGCAGCTTAGGACGGCAGGGGGCCGATGGCTACACCTTC. Filled out from reference TRBV7-9 and TRBJ1-2, the complete variable domain reads DTGVSQNPRHKITKRGQNVTFRCDPISEHNRLYWYRQTLGQGPEFLTYFQNEAQLEKSRLLSDRFSAERPKGSFSTLEIQRTEQGDSAMYLCASSLGRQGADGYTFGSGTRLTVV.

This CDR3 reads CTSSHGPPTSPTDTQYF. The CDR3, as DNA: TGCACCAGCAGCCACGGTCCCCCTACCTCGCCCACAGATACGCAGTATTTT. The J gene is TRBJ2-3, the V gene TRBV1; TRBD2 is the table's D call, not checked against the DNA. TRBV1 is a pseudogene segment. The CDR3 is 17 amino acids.

The chain recombines TRBV19 with TRBJ1-1; 8 bases are a match to TRBD1. There are 13 residues in the CDR3. V trimming: 4 bases; J trimming: 4 bases; junction bases outside the gene matches: 2. Germline CDR1 LNHDA, CDR2 SQIVND (reference sequence). In nucleotides, the CDR3 is TGTGCCAGTAGTACAGGGACAGGCACTGAAGCTTTCTTT. Translating gives CASSTGTGTEAFF.

This sequence joins TRBV30 and TRBJ2-3, with 8 bases aligning to TRBD1. The CDR3 contains 15 residues. V shed 2 bases and J 4 bases; nucleotides not matched to a gene: 8. Germline values: CDR1 GTSNPN, CDR2 SVGIG (reference sequence). This CDR3 is CAWSTLTGVADTQYF. The CDR3 DNA reads TGTGCCTGGAGTACTTTGACAGGGGTGGCAGATACGCAGTATTTT.

This clone was found a few times. V and J are TRBV5-4 and TRBJ2-7, with 9 bases fitting TRBD1. This CDR3 spans 14 amino acids. Germline-derived CDR1 and CDR2 are SGHNT and YYREEE (reference sequence). V shed 4 bases, J shed 5 bases, and the junction held 7 bases outside the gene matches. The CDR3 nucleotides are TGTGCCAGCAGCACAGGGACAGGGTCGGACGAGCAGTACTTC. This gives the protein CASSTGTGSDEQYF.

This chain uses TRBV2 with TRBJ2-2, with TRBD1 matching 7 bases. The CDR3 spans 16 residues. Germline CDR1 SNHLY, CDR2 FYNNEI. V lost 7 bases to trimming and J lost 7 bases; unmatched junction nucleotides: 15. The CDR3 bases are TGTGCCAGCAAGGATGGGACAGAATTTGGGTACGGGGAGCTGTTTTTT. Translation gives CASKDGTEFGYGELFF.

This sequence joins TRBV13 and TRBJ2-7, with D uncertain. Germline V CDR1 and CDR2: PRHDT, FYEKMQ (reference sequence). Trimming removed 4 bases at V and 0 bases at J, with 7 bases between. The length of the CDR3 is 13 residues. The CDR3 nucleotides are TGTGCCAGCAGCTCTGACACCTCCTACGAGCAGTACTTC. As protein: CASSSDTSYEQYF.

The gene calls are TRBV5-1 and TRBJ2-5; a weak D match, TRBD2 (6 bases). The CDR3 has 12 residues. Per the germline V gene, CDR1 is SGHRS and CDR2 is YFSETQ. The V and J ends lost 3 bases and 5 bases respectively, with 8 bases between them. The CDR3 protein is CASSWDSETQYF. CDR3 in DNA: TGCGCCAGCAGCTGGGACTCGGAGACCCAGTACTTC.